One and the same sample provided the 13 T cell receptor beta chains below, sequenced in a study of OX40 agonist ivuxolimab in advanced cancers. Sequencing was performed with immunoSEQ multiplex PCR; in TCRdb, only in-frame clones are kept and a portion is missing. Seen here are more than 100,000 clones, 80% to 95% observed once, and the top ten hold over 0.15%. The sample consisted of CD4+ or CD8+ T cells sorted from blood, taken in a trial of the OX40 agonist ivuxolimab. The receptors originated from an adult with an advanced solid tumor such as melanoma, head and neck, liver or kidney cancer.

The table lists this clone with a few counts. This chain links TRBV5-6 with TRBJ1-1; 8 nucleotides match TRBD1. The CDR3 runs to 16 residues. The V segment lost 3 bases and the J segment 1 base; nucleotides outside the gene matches: 8. Per the germline V gene, CDR1 is SGHDT and CDR2 is YYEEEE. The CDR3 sequence: CASSYGQGVANTEAFF. CDR3 in DNA: TGTGCCAGCAGCTATGGACAGGGCGTCGCGAACACTGAAGCTTTCTTT.

This rearrangement joins TRBV7-2 to TRBJ1-3, with 7 bases aligning to TRBD1. The CDR3 runs 15 residues. The V and J ends lost 3 bases and 4 bases, in that order; junction bases with no gene match: 6. Germline values: CDR1 SGHTA, CDR2 FQGNSA. The CDR3 loop is CASSFTGAGGNTIYF. The DNA for the CDR3 is TGTGCCAGCAGCTTTACAGGGGCGGGAGGAAACACCATATATTTT.

Concerning this clone: Since no conserved phenylalanine or tryptophan closes the CDR3, a read error is the likely cause. The limits of the CDR3 on the DNA are not certain, so only TCRdb's listed CDR3 is given. The CDR3 reads CASSLLHRGIPSRV. J is TRBJ1-1 and V is TRBV28; the D segment call TRBD1 is taken from the table without a DNA check. Looked up from germline, CDR1 is MDHEN and CDR2 is SYDVKM. Ends included, the CDR3 has 14 residues.

This chain uses TRBV5-4 with TRBJ2-1; either TRBD1 or TRBD2 may supply D (5 bases each). The germline V gene encodes CDR1 SGHNT and CDR2 YYREEE (reference sequence). This CDR3 is 15 amino acids long. V shed 3 bases and J shed 8 bases, with 18 bases lying between them. The CDR3 DNA reads as TGTGCCAGCAGCTCTGACGGTGGGGGAACTGATGAGCAGTTCTTC. Translation: CASSSDGGGTDEQFF.

The V gene is TRBV4-1, the J gene TRBJ1-6, with 7 bases matching TRBD1. CDR3 length: 14 residues. Germline trimming cut 2 bases from V and 7 bases from J; bases unmatched to any gene: 2. From germline, CDR1 is MGHRA and CDR2 YSYEKL. The CDR3 DNA is TGCGCCAGCAGCCAACAGGGGGGAAATTCACCCCTCCACTTT. It codes for CASSQQGGNSPLHF.

The CDR3 protein is CASSPGLAVRMGEQFF. Written as DNA, the CDR3 is TGTGCCAGCTCACCGGGGTTAGCGGTCCGGATGGGTGAGCAGTTCTTC. The J gene is TRBJ2-1, the V gene TRBV18; D is possibly TRBD2 (6 bases). The germline V and J ends were trimmed by 3 bases and 9 bases, with 21 bases remaining between them. This CDR3 spans 16 amino acids. Germline CDR1 KGHSH, CDR2 LQKENI.

This chain uses TRBV19 with TRBJ1-1; D is unclear. There are 16 residues in the CDR3. Per germline, CDR1 LNHDA and CDR2 SQIVND (reference sequence). Trimming left V 2 bases short and J 1 base short, with 14 bases between. This CDR3 is CASSITHSGRNTEAFF. For the CDR3, the DNA is TGTGCCAGTAGTATAACCCACTCCGGGAGGAACACTGAAGCTTTCTTT.

The rearrangement uses TRBV6-4 and TRBJ1-6; no firm D call. The CDR3 contains 14 residues. V was cut by 5 bases and J by 6 bases, with 11 bases left in between. Germline V lookup: CDR1 MRHNA, CDR2 SNTAGT. The CDR3 DNA is TGTGCCAGCAGTCGGGAGATAGCTAATTCACCCCTCCACTTT. Protein: CASSREIANSPLHF.

The chain carries TRBV18 and TRBJ2-5; the D is unclear. The CDR3 consists of 13 residues. The germline V gene encodes CDR1 KGHSH and CDR2 LQKENI. The ends were cut back, 4 bases at V and 2 bases at J, with 8 bases in the middle. CDR3 bases: TGTGCCAGCTCACTATCATTACAAGAGACCCAGTACTTC. Translated: CASSLSLQETQYF.

The rearrangement joins TRBV27 to TRBJ2-3; D unclear. CDR3 length: 14 amino acids. The V gene's germline CDR1 is MNHEY and CDR2 SMNVEV (reference sequence). The V and J ends lost 3 bases and 6 bases respectively, with 13 bases between them. The CDR3: CASSLTSGGDTQYF. As DNA, the CDR3 is TGTGCCAGCAGTTTGACCTCCGGTGGGGATACGCAGTATTTT.

The rearrangement joins TRBV19 to TRBJ1-3; D not resolved. V was pared by 3 bases and J by 0 bases, with 9 bases between. The CDR3 loop spans 15 amino acids. The germline gives CDR1 LNHDA, CDR2 SQIVND (reference sequence). The CDR3 spells CASSIPKSSGNTIYF. The CDR3, as DNA: TGTGCCAGTAGTATTCCGAAGAGCTCTGGAAACACCATATATTTT.

This clone occurred once. The V and J genes are TRBV6-5 and TRBJ2-3; 7 bases align to TRBD2. The CDR3 is 13 amino acids. Germline V gene lookup returns CDR1 MNHEY and CDR2 SVGAGI. The junction had 5 bases not matched to a gene; V was cut back by 7 bases and J by 4 bases. The CDR3 DNA reads as TGTGCCAGCAAGCGGGGCGACCCAGATACGCAGTATTTT. It encodes CASKRGDPDTQYF.

The V gene is TRBV6-4, the J gene TRBJ2-1; D uncertain. The V and J ends lost 10 bases and 10 bases respectively, with 5 bases between them. The CDR3 runs to 8 residues. From germline, CDR1 is MRHNA and CDR2 SNTAGT. In DNA, the CDR3 is TGTGCCACCTTAGAGCAGTTCTTC. It is translated as CATLEQFF.